The 14 T cell receptor beta chains listed next were all sequenced from one sample in a study of metastatic and nonmetastatic thyroid tumors (dated by TCRdb to the early 2020s). Libraries were constructed by PCR. For sequencing, an Illumina HiSeq 4000 was employed. The raw public reads went through TCRdb reprocessing: fastp at Q25, MiXCR clone calling, in-frame beta chains kept. Recorded for this sample are thousands of clones; 27% of them occurred a single time. The ten largest clones add up to 15% to 20% of the sample. Before undergoing thyroid surgery, none of the patients had been given any kind of treatment. The sample was adjacent normal tissue. The source of these receptors is a female donor with papillary thyroid cancer or a benign thyroid nodule (not recorded which). Some clones in this sample may be carry-over from other donors' samples.

This clone qualifies as large. The chain has TRBV12-3 or TRBV12-4 and TRBJ2-6; D not certain. Between the trimmed V and J ends, which lost 6 bases and 0 bases, there was a span of 9 bases. The CDR3 consists of 15 residues. CDR3 region: CASRKIPSGANVLTF. CDR3 nucleotide sequence: TGTGCCAGCAGGAAAATACCCTCTGGGGCCAACGTCCTGACTTTC.

The sample holds a few counts of this clone. V and J are TRBV6-1 and TRBJ1-5; tentative D call: TRBD1 (5 bases). The germline V gene encodes CDR1 MNHNS and CDR2 SASEGT. CDR3 length: 14 residues. Trimming removed 7 bases at V and 1 base at J, with 11 bases between. CDR3 in DNA: TGTGCCAGCACGTCAGGGCGAAGCAATCAGCCCCAGCATTTT. This translates into CASTSGRSNQPQHF.

Relative to its sample, this clone is medium-sized. The chain uses TRBV20-1 and TRBJ2-2, with D perhaps being TRBD1 or TRBD2 (5 bases each). The ends were cut back, 6 bases at V and 6 bases at J, with 17 bases in the middle. The germline CDR1 and CDR2 sequences are DFQATT and SNEGSKA (reference sequence). CDR3 length: 14 residues. CDR3: CSAAGTTDSGELFF. CDR3 bases: TGCAGTGCGGCCGGGACCACGGACTCCGGGGAGCTGTTTTTT.

Concerning this clone: One junction end disagrees with the germline gene, perhaps due to a read error. This chain joins TRBV5-1 and TRBJ1-1; D ambiguous. The V gene's germline CDR1 is SGHRS and CDR2 YFSETQ. The CDR3 has 15 residues. The CDR3 DNA reads TGCACCAGCAGTCAGCCGGACGGGATGAACACTGAAGCTTTCTTT. The encoded protein is CTSSQPDGMNTEAFF.

The chain links TRBV20-1 to TRBJ1-5; 12 bases match TRBD1. Germline lookup yields CDR1 DFQATT and CDR2 SNEGSKA (reference sequence). The CDR3 runs 17 residues. The J segment lost 6 bases and the V segment lost 8 bases, leaving 17 bases of the junction unmatched. The CDR3 protein is CSSTGTGGSGWRQPQHF. The CDR3 DNA follows: TGCAGTTCCACCGGGACAGGGGGCAGCGGATGGCGTCAGCCCCAGCATTTT.

This clone was seen ten or more times. The genes are TRBV3-1 and TRBJ1-2; D may be TRBD1 (6 bases). Germline CDR1 and CDR2: LGHDT and YNNKEL (reference sequence). The CDR3 totals 15 residues. V lost 2 bases and J 4 bases, leaving 14 bases between the germline ends. CDR3 amino acids: CASSQTTGKGYGYTF. CDR3 bases: TGTGCCAGCAGCCAAACCACAGGGAAAGGCTATGGCTACACCTTC.

Relative to its sample, this clone is medium-sized. V gene TRBV20-1 combines with J gene TRBJ2-7; the match to TRBD2 covers 9 bases. The V gene end was trimmed by 7 bases and the J gene end by 5 bases; junction bases not matched to a gene: 6. CDR3 size: 12 residues. Germline V gene sequence: CDR1 DFQATT, CDR2 SNEGSKA (reference sequence). The CDR3: CSVSSGRDEQYF. CDR3 DNA: TGCAGTGTTAGTAGCGGGAGAGACGAGCAGTACTTC.

There are many counts of this clone. The CDR3 protein is CASRRGAPANTEAFF. The CDR3 coding sequence is TGTGCCAGCCGGCGTGGGGCACCAGCGAACACTGAAGCTTTCTTT. J is TRBJ1-1 and V is TRBV5-6; D might be TRBD1 (5 bases). The germline V gene encodes CDR1 SGHDT and CDR2 YYEEEE. V was cut by 7 bases and J by 1 base, with 17 bases left in between. The CDR3 contains 15 residues.

The sample holds a few counts of this clone. This chain joins TRBV6-1 and TRBJ2-3, with D uncertain. The V gene's germline CDR1 is MNHNS and CDR2 SASEGT. The length of the CDR3 is 15 residues. The V end lost 9 bases, the J end lost 0 bases, and 16 bases lay between the germline ends. The CDR3 reads CARIKAATSTDTQYF. The CDR3 DNA sequence: TGTGCCAGAATCAAGGCAGCTACTAGCACAGATACGCAGTATTTT.

The chain carries TRBV27 and TRBJ2-5; 7 bases fit TRBD2. The CDR3 spans 15 residues. CDR1 and CDR2 from the germline V gene are MNHEY and SMNVEV (reference sequence). Unmatched junction bases numbered 8, after V lost 2 bases and J lost 5 bases. CDR3: CASSLNGGSWETQYF. The CDR3 DNA reads as TGTGCCAGCAGTTTAAACGGCGGGAGCTGGGAGACCCAGTACTTC.

This clone was counted once. This chain links TRBV11-2 with TRBJ2-5; no reliable D call. Germline loops: CDR1 SGHAT, CDR2 FQNNGV. The V end was cut by 0 bases, the J end by 9 bases, with 11 bases between. The CDR3 length is 13 residues. The CDR3 reads CASSLEVAAAQYF. DNA for the CDR3: TGTGCCAGCAGCTTAGAAGTCGCGGCGGCCCAGTACTTC.

This clone was detected ten times or more. The chain has TRBV5-1 and TRBJ1-3; D not certain. V dropped 0 bases and J dropped 0 bases, with 10 bases sitting between them. The CDR3 consists of 16 residues. Germline V lookup: CDR1 SGHRS, CDR2 YFSETQ. The CDR3 loop is CASSLEMVVSGNTIYF. Here the CDR3 DNA reads TGCGCCAGCAGCTTGGAAATGGTTGTCTCTGGAAACACCATATATTTT.

This clone showed up many times. J is TRBJ2-7 and V is TRBV5-8, with D unclear. Germline V lookup: CDR1 SGHTS, CDR2 YDEGEE. Deletions cut 5 bases from V and 0 bases from J, with 15 bases between. The CDR3 extends over 15 amino acids. Here the CDR3 reads CASSRHPGSSYEQYV. The CDR3 DNA follows: TGTGCCAGCAGTCGGCATCCAGGTAGCTCCTACGAGCAGTACGTC.

Notes on this clone: The germline gene is not matched at one end of the junction; a read error may be the cause. This sequence joins TRBV25-1 and TRBJ2-2, with 9 nucleotides matching TRBD2. This CDR3 region has 18 residues. The germline V gene has CDR1 MGHDK and CDR2 SYGVNS. CDR3 nucleotides: TGTGCCAGCAGCGTGACCGTGACTAGCGGCCCGAACACCGGGGAGCCGTTTTTT. The encoded protein is CASSVTVTSGPNTGEPFF.